This passage covers 13 T cell receptor beta chains from one sample sequenced in a study of blood T cells in healthy people across ages. The use of a sample-barcoded 5' primer and a J-beta primer mix characterized a second PCR of roughly 7 to 12 cycles. MiXCR, run by TCRdb on the 5' RACE reads, gives a single entry per CDR3 protein. Of around 780,000 distinct CDR3 sequences listed, roughly 25% are singletons. These same data were also listed under a study on T cells of mothers and their children.

The sequencing sample was made of blood. The receptor source for this set is a boy between 10 and 17 years old in good health.

This clonotype was seen a few times. V is TRBV10-3 and J is TRBJ1-1; no clear D. Deletions cut 0 bases from V and 4 bases from J, with 9 bases between. The CDR3 is made up of 14 amino acids. Germline assignment: CDR1 ENHRY and CDR2 SYGVKD. The CDR3 sequence is CAISESDRLTEAFF. In nucleotides, the CDR3 is TGTGCCATCAGTGAGTCGGATCGGCTCACTGAAGCTTTCTTT.

The chain couples TRBV3-1 to TRBJ2-4; TRBD2 might be the D (5 bases). With 1 base removed from V and 3 bases from J, the gap between germline ends came to 16 bases. The length of the CDR3 is 17 residues. CDR1 LGHDT and CDR2 YNNKEL come from the germline V gene (reference sequence). The CDR3 DNA sequence: TGTGCCAGCAGCCAAGGATCAACTAGTTTCCTCAAAAACATTCAGTACTTC. The encoded protein is CASSQGSTSFLKNIQYF. Combining the CDR3 with reference TRBV3-1 and TRBJ2-4 gives the whole variable domain DTAVSQTPKYLVTQMGNDKSIKCEQNLGHDTMYWYKQDSKKFLKIMFSYNNKELIINETVPNRFSPKSPDKAHLNLHINSLELGDSAVYFCASSQGSTSFLKNIQYFGAGTRLSVL.

This chain joins TRBV2 and TRBJ2-3; 12 bases map to TRBD2. The V and J ends lost 6 bases and 2 bases, in that order; junction bases with no gene match: 3. This CDR3 has 15 amino acids. The germline CDR1 and CDR2 sequences are SNHLY and FYNNEI. CDR3 nucleotides: TGTGCCAGCAGGAGGACTAGCGGGGACACAGATACGCAGTATTTT. Translating gives CASRRTSGDTDTQYF. Full variable domain (missing parts from reference TRBV2 and TRBJ2-3): EPEVTQTPSHQVTQMGQEVILRCVPISNHLYFYWYRQILGQKVEFLVSFYNNEISEKSEIFDDQFSVERPDGSNFTLKIRSTKLEDSAMYFCASRRTSGDTDTQYFGPGTRLTVL.

This clonotype has a handful of counts. This chain links TRBV10-3 with TRBJ2-2; D gene uncertain. Trimming pared 4 bases from V and 5 bases from J, leaving 11 bases between. The CDR3 totals 14 residues. Germline CDR1 and CDR2: ENHRY and SYGVKD. The CDR3 DNA sequence: TGTGCCATCAGTGCCGGCCGTCTGACCGGGGAGCTGTTTTTT. Its translation is CAISAGRLTGELFF.

The V gene is TRBV5-1, the J gene TRBJ2-3, with unresolved D. V was cut by 2 bases and J by 0 bases, with 22 bases left in between. CDR1 is SGHRS, CDR2 YFSETQ, per germline. The CDR3 has 19 amino acids. CDR3 in amino acids: CASSFSGYRGRTSTDTQYF. CDR3 sequence (DNA): TGCGCCAGCAGCTTTTCTGGATATCGCGGCCGTACTAGCACAGATACGCAGTATTTT. Filled out from reference TRBV5-1 and TRBJ2-3, the complete variable domain reads KAGVTQTPRYLIKTRGQQVTLSCSPISGHRSVSWYQQTPGQGLQFLFEYFSETQRNKGNFPGRFSGRQFSNSRSEMNVSTLELGDSALYLCASSFSGYRGRTSTDTQYFGPGTRLTVL.

On this clonotype: At one of its ends the junction is not consistent with the germline gene, which may arise from a read error. This chain connects TRBV24-1 to TRBJ2-5; the D gene could be TRBD1 or TRBD2 (5 bases each). The germline V gene has CDR1 KGHDR and CDR2 SFDVKD. The CDR3 totals 14 residues. This CDR3 is CATSDPRGAETQHF. The CDR3 DNA reads TGTGCCACCAGTGATCCCCGAGGGGCGGAGACCCAGCACTTC.

Only a few counts were recorded for this clonotype. The chain joins TRBV5-1 to TRBJ1-1, with D possibly TRBD1 on 6 matching bases. V lost 0 bases, J lost 5 bases, and 14 bases lay in between. The CDR3 runs 15 residues. Germline CDR1 is SGHRS and CDR2 is YFSETQ. The CDR3 DNA sequence: TGCGCCAGCAGCTTGGTTGGGTTAGGGGGGACTGAAGCTTTCTTT. It yields the protein CASSLVGLGGTEAFF.

The chain recombines TRBV29-1 with TRBJ1-2; no definite D call. CDR3 length equals 11 residues. CDR1 is SQVTM, CDR2 ANQGSEA, per germline. V was clipped by 3 bases and J by 8 bases, with 10 bases between them. As DNA, the CDR3 is TGCAGCGTTGATCGGGCGGAAGGCTACACCTTC. This translates into CSVDRAEGYTF. Filled out from reference TRBV29-1 and TRBJ1-2, the complete variable domain reads SAVISQKPSRDICQRGTSLTIQCQVDSQVTMMFWYRQQPGQSLTLIATANQGSEATYESGFVIDKFPISRPNLTFSTLTVSNMSPEDSSIYLCSVDRAEGYTFGSGTRLTVV.

The sample holds a few counts of this clonotype. The chain joins TRBV18 to TRBJ1-4, with 8 bases fitting TRBD1. Germline V lookup: CDR1 KGHSH, CDR2 LQKENI. V trimming: 3 bases; J trimming: 10 bases; junction bases outside the gene matches: 7. The CDR3 has 14 amino acids. The CDR3 is CASSPGQAGSKLFF. DNA for the CDR3: TGTGCCAGCTCACCGGGACAGGCCGGGTCAAAACTGTTTTTT.

The rearrangement joins TRBV7-2 to TRBJ2-7; D perhaps matches TRBD2 (5 bases). Germline V gene lookup returns CDR1 SGHTA and CDR2 FQGNSA. The CDR3 extends over 13 amino acids. The germline V and J ends were trimmed by 5 bases and 1 base, with 9 bases remaining between them. Here the CDR3 DNA reads TGTGCCAGCAGCACCCTAGCTTCCTACGAGCAGTACTTC. Its translation: CASSTLASYEQYF.

As concerns this clonotype: The junction shows a germline mismatch at one end, possibly a read error. The J gene is TRBJ2-7, the V gene TRBV4-1; D might be TRBD1 (5 bases). The CDR3 loop spans 14 amino acids. Germline V gene data show CDR1 as MGHRA and CDR2 as YSYEKL. CDR3 nucleotides: TGCGCTAGCAGCCAAGTCGGCAGGGTATACGAGCAGTACTTC. This sequence encodes CASSQVGRVYEQYF.

The chain is built from TRBV28 and TRBJ1-2, with D perhaps TRBD1 (5 bases). Germline CDR1 reads MDHEN; CDR2 reads SYDVKM. The CDR3 has 12 amino acids. The CDR3 is CALSSGTYGYTF. CDR3 sequence (DNA): TGTGCTTTAAGTTCAGGGACCTATGGCTACACCTTC.

The chain employs TRBV12-3 or TRBV12-4 and TRBJ1-3; no firm D call. The CDR3 has 13 residues. Trimming took 2 bases from V and 4 from J, leaving 6 bases between them. CDR3 loop: CASSLWQGNTIYF. CDR3 nucleotides: TGTGCCAGCAGTTTATGGCAGGGAAACACCATATATTTT.